The 16 T cell receptor beta chains given below trace back to one sample, sequenced in a study of blood T cell repertoires in COVID-19. The data were produced by immunoSEQ multiplex PCR, yet TCRdb's version contains in-frame clones alone and is incomplete. The sample has around 15,000 clones, roughly 80% seen once. The sample comprised peripheral blood. Every receptor here comes from a human donor in a cohort sampled during active COVID-19.

The rearrangement joins TRBV3-1 (or the pseudogene TRBV3-2) to TRBJ2-3; 9 positions agree with TRBD1. Trimming took 4 bases from V and 4 from J; bases not matched to a gene: 6. This CDR3 has 15 amino acids. Germline CDR1 and CDR2: LGHDT and YNNKEL (reference sequence). CDR3 DNA sequence: TGTGCCAGCAGCCGTCGGACAGGGGATGCAGATACGCAGTATTTT. Encoded protein: CASSRRTGDADTQYF.

This clone was seen a handful of times. This chain connects TRBV30 to TRBJ2-7, with D perhaps matching TRBD1 (5 bases). Germline V gene sequence: CDR1 GTSNPN, CDR2 SVGIG (reference sequence). The CDR3 is made up of 14 amino acids. V shed 2 bases and J shed 5 bases, with 16 bases lying between them. CDR3 coding DNA: TGTGCCTGGAGTCCAATCGACAGAGCAGACGAGCAGTACTTC. Amino acid sequence: CAWSPIDRADEQYF.

The rearrangement uses TRBV27 and TRBJ2-7; 12 positions match TRBD1. CDR3 length: 16 amino acids. The junction had 5 bases not matched to a gene; V was cut back by 3 bases and J by 2 bases. CDR1 MNHEY and CDR2 SMNVEV come from the germline V gene (reference sequence). The CDR3 DNA reads as TGTGCCAGCAGTTTGGGGACAGGGGGCGAGGCCTACGAGCAGTACTTC. Protein sequence: CASSLGTGGEAYEQYF.

This rearrangement joins TRBV5-1 to TRBJ2-7, with TRBD2 matching over 8 bases. Germline-derived CDR1 and CDR2 are SGHRS and YFSETQ. This CDR3 region has 15 residues. Trimming removed 3 bases from V and 6 bases from J; junction bases left unmatched: 11. The CDR3 reads CASSSEAGDFREQYF. The CDR3 nucleotides read TGCGCCAGCAGCTCGGAAGCGGGGGATTTCCGCGAGCAGTACTTC.

V is TRBV7-9 and J is TRBJ2-1, with D possibly matching TRBD2 (6 bases). This CDR3 comprises 13 residues. Germline values: CDR1 SEHNR, CDR2 FQNEAQ (reference sequence). V lost 1 base, J lost 10 bases, and 11 bases lay in between. The CDR3 spells CASSLVSGREQFF. In DNA form, the CDR3 reads TGTGCCAGCAGCTTAGTTTCAGGGAGGGAGCAGTTCTTC.

This chain connects TRBV19 to TRBJ1-3; 7 bases map to TRBD1. J was trimmed by 2 bases and V by 8 bases; bases with no gene match: 12. The germline V gene encodes CDR1 LNHDA and CDR2 SQIVND (reference sequence). The CDR3 loop spans 16 amino acids. CDR3 bases: TGTGCCAGTCGGGACAGCCTCACAGGCGCTGGAAACACCATATATTTT. It translates to CASRDSLTGAGNTIYF.

The table lists this clone with a few counts. The chain is built from TRBV6-5 and TRBJ1-2; weak D call: TRBD1 (5 bases). Trimming pared 2 bases from V and 8 bases from J, leaving 12 bases between. Germline CDR1 reads MNHEY; CDR2 reads SVGAGI. The CDR3 consists of 13 residues. This CDR3 is CASSYGALKGYTF. The CDR3 DNA follows: TGTGCCAGCAGTTACGGGGCGCTTAAAGGCTACACCTTC.

The chain uses TRBV28 and TRBJ1-2, with D maybe TRBD1 (5 bases). This CDR3 is built from 20 residues. Trimming cost V 6 bases and J 10 bases, with 39 bases left between them. Germline V gene lookup returns CDR1 MDHEN and CDR2 SYDVKM. This chain's CDR3 is CASSSNIRQNPLHPIPTYTF. The CDR3 nucleotides read TGTGCCAGCAGCTCCAACATTCGACAGAACCCGCTCCACCCCATTCCTACCTACACCTTC.

This chain joins TRBV5-6 and TRBJ2-6; 8 bases align to TRBD1. The J segment lost 3 bases and the V segment lost 0 bases, leaving 8 bases of the junction unmatched. CDR1 SGHDT and CDR2 YYEEEE come from the germline V gene. The CDR3 has 18 residues. CDR3 sequence: CASSLVDRGLSGANVLTF. In nucleotides, the CDR3 is TGTGCCAGCAGCTTGGTAGACAGGGGACTTAGTGGGGCCAACGTCCTGACTTTC.

This clone has just a few counts. The chain carries TRBV25-1 and TRBJ1-1, with 9 nucleotides matching TRBD1. Per germline, CDR1 MGHDK and CDR2 SYGVNS. Trimming took 6 bases from V and 1 from J; bases not matched to a gene: 3. The CDR3 is 14 amino acids. The CDR3 region has the DNA TGTGCCAGCAGAGGGACAGGGAAGAACACTGAAGCTTTCTTT. Its protein product is CASRGTGKNTEAFF.

The rearrangement uses TRBV4-3 and TRBJ2-3; TRBD1 matches at 9 bases. The CDR3 totals 17 residues. The germline CDR1 and CDR2 sequences are LGHNA and YSLEER. With V trimmed by 0 bases and J by 5 bases, 9 bases remained unmatched. The CDR3: CASSQDVPGTGRDTQYF. In DNA, the CDR3 is TGCGCCAGCAGCCAAGATGTCCCCGGGACAGGGAGAGATACGCAGTATTTT.

This chain joins TRBV7-2 and TRBJ2-1; 9 positions agree with TRBD2. The CDR3 contains 15 residues. J gave up 9 bases and V 3 bases, and 9 bases lay outside the gene matches. The germline gives CDR1 SGHTA, CDR2 FQGNSA. Written as DNA, the CDR3 is TGTGCCAGCAGCTTCAGCGGGACTAGCTCGCGTGAGCAGTTCTTC. Protein product: CASSFSGTSSREQFF.

This clone was counted only a few times. The genes are TRBV19 and TRBJ1-5; tentative D call: TRBD1 (6 bases). Per germline, CDR1 LNHDA and CDR2 SQIVND (reference sequence). The germline V and J ends were trimmed by 6 bases and 0 bases, with 9 bases remaining between them. The CDR3 contains 14 residues. The CDR3 spells CASRTGNSNQPQHF. CDR3 bases: TGTGCCAGTAGGACAGGAAATAGCAATCAGCCCCAGCATTTT.

The CDR3 reads CATSNRDDYNSPLHF. In DNA, the CDR3 is TGTGCCACCAGCAACAGGGACGATTATAATTCACCCCTCCACTTT. The chain is built from TRBV15 and TRBJ1-6; perhaps TRBD1 as D (6 bases). Trimming pared 4 bases from V and 4 bases from J, leaving 11 bases between. The CDR3 is made up of 15 amino acids. CDR1 and CDR2 (germline): LNHNV, YYDKDF (reference sequence).

The DNA of the CDR3 is TGTGCCAGCTCCCGCGGGCAAAATGAAAAACTGTTTTTT. This gives the protein CASSRGQNEKLFF. The rearrangement links TRBV18 to TRBJ1-4; no clear D. Germline CDR1 KGHSH, CDR2 LQKENI. There are 13 residues in the CDR3. V lost 6 bases, J lost 5 bases, and 10 bases lay in between.

This clone was detected once. The chain has TRBV4-3 and TRBJ1-6, with TRBD1 matching over 10 bases. Germline-derived CDR1 and CDR2 are LGHNA and YSLEER. V shed 4 bases, J shed 9 bases, and the junction held 6 bases outside the gene matches. The CDR3 has 15 amino acids. CDR3 sequence: CASSLGTGEASPLHF. The CDR3 nucleotides are TGCGCCAGCAGCCTAGGGACAGGGGAGGCTTCACCCCTCCACTTT.